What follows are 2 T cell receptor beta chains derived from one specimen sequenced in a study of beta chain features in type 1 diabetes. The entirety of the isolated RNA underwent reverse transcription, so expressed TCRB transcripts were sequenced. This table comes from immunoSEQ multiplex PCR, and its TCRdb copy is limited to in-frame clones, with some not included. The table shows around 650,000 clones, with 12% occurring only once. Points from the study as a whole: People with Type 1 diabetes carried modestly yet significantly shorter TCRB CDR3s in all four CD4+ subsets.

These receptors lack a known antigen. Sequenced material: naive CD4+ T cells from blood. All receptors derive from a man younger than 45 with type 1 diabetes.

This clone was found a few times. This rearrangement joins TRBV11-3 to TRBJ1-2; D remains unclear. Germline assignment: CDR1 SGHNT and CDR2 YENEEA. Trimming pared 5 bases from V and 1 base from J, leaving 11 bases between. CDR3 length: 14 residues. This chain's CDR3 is CASSPFRGNYGYTF. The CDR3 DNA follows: TGTGCCAGCAGCCCGTTTCGGGGTAACTATGGCTACACCTTC. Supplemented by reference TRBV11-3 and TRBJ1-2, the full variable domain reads EAGVVQSPRYKIIEKKQPVAFWCNPISGHNTLYWYLQNLGQGPELLIRYENEEAVDDSQLPKDRFSAERLKGVDSTLKIQPAELGDSAVYLCASSPFRGNYGYTFGSGTRLTVV.

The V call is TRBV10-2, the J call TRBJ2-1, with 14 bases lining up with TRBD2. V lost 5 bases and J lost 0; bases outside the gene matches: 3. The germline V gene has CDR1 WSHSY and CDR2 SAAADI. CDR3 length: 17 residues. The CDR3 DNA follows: TGCGCCAGCAGTTTGGGACTAGCGGGGGCCTCCTACAATGAGCAGTTCTTC. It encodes CASSLGLAGASYNEQFF.